The 15 T cell receptor beta chains below all came from one sample that was sequenced in a study of T cell responses to AZD1222 COVID-19 vaccine. This table comes from immunoSEQ multiplex PCR, and its TCRdb copy is limited to in-frame clones, with some not included. The table includes about 35,000 clones, over 75% detected once. This sample comprised peripheral blood, obtained 28 days after the second AZD1222 dose. The origin of the receptors is an adult who received the AZD1222 COVID-19 vaccine.

This chain joins TRBV25-1 and TRBJ2-1, with D perhaps matching TRBD1 (6 bases). Germline V gives CDR1 MGHDK, CDR2 SYGVNS. Trimming removed 3 bases from V and 5 bases from J, with 11 bases in between. CDR3 length: 14 amino acids. The CDR3 loop is CASSEADRNNEQFF. The CDR3 DNA follows: TGTGCCAGCAGTGAGGCGGACAGAAACAATGAGCAGTTCTTC. Full variable domain (outside the CDR3, taken from reference TRBV25-1 and TRBJ2-1): EADIYQTPRYLVIGTGKKITLECSQTMGHDKMYWYQQDPGMELHLIHYSYGVNSTEKGDLSSESTVSRIRTEHFPLTLESARPSHTSQYLCASSEADRNNEQFFGPGTRLTVL.

This chain joins TRBV4-2 and TRBJ1-6; no clear D. Germline-derived CDR1 and CDR2 are LGHNA and YNFKEQ. The CDR3 extends over 12 amino acids. Between the trimmed V and J ends, which lost 1 base and 10 bases, there was a span of 5 bases. This CDR3 reads CASSQVGSPLHF. CDR3 nucleotide sequence: TGTGCCAGCAGCCAAGTTGGGTCACCCCTCCACTTT.

The rearrangement joins TRBV28 to TRBJ1-4; maybe TRBD1 (6 bases). This CDR3 has 17 residues. V was pared by 6 bases and J by 5 bases, with 22 bases between. The germline CDR1 and CDR2 sequences are MDHEN and SYDVKM. The CDR3 nucleotides are TGTGCCAGCAGATCAGGTAGAACAGGGAGAGTCAATGAAAAACTGTTTTTT. This sequence encodes CASRSGRTGRVNEKLFF.

The chain carries TRBV18 and TRBJ2-1; TRBD2 is a possible D gene (6 bases). V lost 5 bases and J lost 1, with 15 bases in between. The CDR3 is 16 amino acids. Germline V gene data show CDR1 as KGHSH and CDR2 as LQKENI. CDR3 DNA: TGTGCCAGCTCATCCCCACTAGCCCCATCCTACAATGAGCAGTTCTTC. Its translation is CASSSPLAPSYNEQFF.

This clone occurred a few times. This chain uses TRBV11-2 with TRBJ1-1; maybe TRBD1 (5 bases). The V gene's germline CDR1 is SGHAT and CDR2 FQNNGV. The ends were cut back, 4 bases at V and 6 bases at J, with 15 bases in the middle. The CDR3 length is 14 residues. The CDR3 DNA sequence: TGTGCCAGCAGCTGGGACGGTAATGGGTCTGAAGCTTTCTTT. The encoded protein is CASSWDGNGSEAFF.

V is TRBV5-1 and J is TRBJ1-1; weak D call: TRBD1 (6 bases). This CDR3 is built from 14 residues. Germline V CDR1 and CDR2: SGHRS, YFSETQ. V lost 4 bases and J lost 5, with 15 bases in between. CDR3 nucleotides: TGCGCCAGCAGCGCTCTACAGGGTGAGACTGAAGCTTTCTTT. Protein product: CASSALQGETEAFF.

Only a few counts were recorded for this clone. CDR3 DNA: TGTGCCACCCTGGATAGCGGCACCGGGGAGCTGTTTTTT. Protein: CATLDSGTGELFF. The chain employs TRBV27 and TRBJ2-2; D is possibly TRBD2 (6 bases). The germline V and J ends were trimmed by 10 bases and 4 bases, with 13 bases remaining between them. CDR1 and CDR2 (germline): MNHEY, SMNVEV (reference sequence). The CDR3 loop spans 13 amino acids.

V usage is TRBV30 and J usage is TRBJ2-7, with D possibly TRBD2 on 6 matching bases. Germline CDR1 GTSNPN, CDR2 SVGIG (reference sequence). V was shortened by 3 bases and J by 4 bases, with 16 bases between the two germline ends. There are 14 residues in the CDR3. CDR3 protein: CAWRDLTRGYEQYF. CDR3 in DNA: TGTGCCTGGAGAGACCTGACTAGAGGGTACGAGCAGTACTTC.

This chain uses TRBV3-1 (or the pseudogene TRBV3-2) with TRBJ1-4, with 9 bases that match TRBD1. The CDR3 loop spans 19 amino acids. Germline V gene sequence: CDR1 LGHDT, CDR2 YNNKEL (reference sequence). After removal of 4 bases from V and 3 bases from J, the junction contained 15 bases not matched to a gene. The CDR3 loop is CASSPSGTGRPWANEKLFF. DNA of the CDR3: TGTGCCAGCAGCCCATCCGGGACAGGGAGGCCTTGGGCTAATGAAAAACTGTTTTTT.

This clone was seen only once. The J gene is TRBJ1-2, the V gene TRBV10-3; perhaps TRBD1 as D (5 bases). Germline lookup yields CDR1 ENHRY and CDR2 SYGVKD. This CDR3 contains 15 residues. Trimming shortened V by 0 bases and J by 4 bases, and 12 bases separated the two germline ends. In DNA form, the CDR3 reads TGTGCCATCAGTGAGTCTTGGGGGAAGGTCTATGGCTACACCTTC. Translated: CAISESWGKVYGYTF.

CDR3 DNA: TGTGCCAGCAGCCCTGGGGAGGGGAGACGGGGCTACACCTTC. Protein: CASSPGEGRRGYTF. This chain connects TRBV3-1 (or the pseudogene TRBV3-2) to TRBJ1-2, with D possibly matching TRBD1 (5 bases). Germline values: CDR1 LGHDT, CDR2 YNNKEL (reference sequence). CDR3 length: 14 amino acids. V shed 4 bases and J shed 8 bases, with 17 bases lying between them.

The count of this clone is one. V gene TRBV18 combines with J gene TRBJ1-2, with TRBD1 matching over 12 bases. The J segment lost 4 bases and the V segment lost 2 bases, leaving 2 bases of the junction unmatched. The V gene's germline CDR1 is KGHSH and CDR2 LQKENI. The CDR3 is made up of 15 amino acids. The CDR3 is CASSPGTGGSYGYTF. CDR3 DNA: TGTGCCAGCTCACCAGGGACAGGGGGCAGCTATGGCTACACCTTC.

V gene TRBV7-8 combines with J gene TRBJ1-1; D gene unclear. The germline CDR1 and CDR2 sequences are SGHVS and FQNEAQ. This CDR3 has 14 amino acids. V lost 4 bases to trimming and J lost 0 bases, with 9 bases between them. Written as DNA, the CDR3 is TGTGCCAGCAGCTCTGGACGGCTGAACACTGAAGCTTTCTTT. It is translated as CASSSGRLNTEAFF.

The chain combines TRBV27 with TRBJ2-6, with 7 bases fitting TRBD2. Germline V gene data show CDR1 as MNHEY and CDR2 as SMNVEV (reference sequence). After removal of 5 bases from V and 0 bases from J, the junction contained 16 bases not matched to a gene. The CDR3 length is 20 residues. The CDR3 nucleotides read TGTGCCAGCAGTCCTCAGACCTTCAGGGAGGGGAGCTCTGGGGCCAACGTCCTGACTTTC. Translated, it gives CASSPQTFREGSSGANVLTF.

The chain links TRBV5-4 to TRBJ2-7; 9 nucleotides match TRBD2. CDR1 and CDR2 from the germline V gene are SGHNT and YYREEE (reference sequence). The CDR3 sequence is 14 residues long. V shed 4 bases, J shed 4 bases, and the junction held 6 bases outside the gene matches. CDR3 bases: TGTGCCAGCAGCAAAGCGGGGGGAACTTACGAGCAGTACTTC. Protein sequence: CASSKAGGTYEQYF.